This passage covers 20 T cell receptor beta chains from one sample sequenced in a study of blood T cell repertoires in COVID-19. The data were produced by immunoSEQ multiplex PCR, yet TCRdb's version contains in-frame clones alone and is incomplete. The sample has 300,000 to 350,000 clones, 90% seen once. The sequencing input was PBMCs or T cells enriched from blood (not recorded which). These receptors came from a woman younger than 30 with acute COVID-19.

The gene calls are TRBV28 and TRBJ1-1; a possible D gene is TRBD1 (5 bases). Looked up from germline, CDR1 is MDHEN and CDR2 is SYDVKM. V lost 6 bases and J lost 4, with 12 bases in between. The CDR3 runs to 13 residues. In DNA form, the CDR3 reads TGTGCCAGCAGGCAAACAGGACCCACTGAAGCTTTCTTT. Translation: CASRQTGPTEAFF.

Worth noting for this clone: In the same sample, other DNA sequences code for this CDR3. The rearrangement joins TRBV28 to TRBJ1-4, with D tentatively TRBD1 (6 bases). This CDR3 spans 12 amino acids. Germline V gene lookup returns CDR1 MDHEN and CDR2 SYDVKM. V was shortened by 5 bases and J by 7 bases, with 8 bases between the two germline ends. CDR3 region: CASSTGFEKLFF. The CDR3, as DNA: TGTGCCAGCAGTACAGGGTTTGAAAAACTGTTTTTT.

The chain combines TRBV5-1 with TRBJ2-3; D uncertain. The CDR3 spans 15 residues. Germline V gene lookup returns CDR1 SGHRS and CDR2 YFSETQ. The V end lost 4 bases, the J end lost 0 bases, and 12 bases lay between the germline ends. The CDR3: CASSKEQSSTDTQYF. For the CDR3, the DNA is TGCGCCAGCAGCAAGGAGCAGTCTAGCACAGATACGCAGTATTTT.

CDR3 in amino acids: CASSLQGSSDTEAFF. CDR3 in DNA: TGTGCCAGCAGTTTGCAGGGTAGTTCGGACACTGAAGCTTTCTTT. J is TRBJ1-1 and V is TRBV28; D is perhaps TRBD1 (5 bases). The CDR3 is 15 residues long. Germline CDR1 reads MDHEN; CDR2 reads SYDVKM. With 3 bases removed from V and 3 bases from J, the gap between germline ends came to 14 bases.

The V and J genes are TRBV28 and TRBJ1-2; unclear D gene. Deletions cut 4 bases from V and 7 bases from J, with 10 bases between. The CDR3 sequence is 12 residues long. The germline gives CDR1 MDHEN, CDR2 SYDVKM. The CDR3 DNA follows: TGTGCCAGCAGTTCGGAGAGATTTGGCTACACCTTC. Its protein is CASSSERFGYTF.

The chain carries TRBV24-1 and TRBJ2-1; 7 bases match TRBD1. Germline CDR1 KGHDR, CDR2 SFDVKD. The CDR3 contains 16 residues. The J segment lost 4 bases and the V segment lost 3 bases, leaving 8 bases of the junction unmatched. CDR3 sequence reads: CATSDSGGQDYNEQFF. CDR3 bases: TGTGCCACCAGTGATAGTGGCGGACAGGATTACAATGAGCAGTTCTTC.

V and J are TRBV11-2 and TRBJ2-7; D is perhaps TRBD1 (5 bases). This CDR3 is built from 14 residues. The V gene's germline CDR1 is SGHAT and CDR2 FQNNGV. The V end lost 1 base, the J end lost 6 bases, and 13 bases lay between the germline ends. CDR3 nucleotides: TGTGCCAGCAGCTTAGGCAGTGGGGCCCGCGAGCAGTACTTC. This codes for CASSLGSGAREQYF. Full variable domain (remainder filled in from reference TRBV11-2 and TRBJ2-7): EAGVAQSPRYKIIEKRQSVAFWCNPISGHATLYWYQQILGQGPKLLIQFQNNGVVDDSQLPKDRFSAERLKGVDSTLKIQPAKLEDSAVYLCASSLGSGAREQYFGPGTRLTVT.

The J gene is TRBJ1-6, the V gene TRBV5-1; D is perhaps TRBD1 (6 bases). From germline, CDR1 is SGHRS and CDR2 YFSETQ. V was trimmed by 2 bases and J by 5 bases, leaving 14 bases between them. The CDR3 contains 16 residues. The CDR3 is CASSFSQGSNNSPLHF. The CDR3 bases are TGCGCCAGCAGCTTCTCGCAGGGGAGCAATAATTCACCCCTCCACTTT.

The DNA for the CDR3 is TGTGCCAGCAGTTTATTAGATGGCTACACCTTC. Translating gives CASSLLDGYTF. The chain recombines TRBV12-3 or TRBV12-4 with TRBJ1-2; no reliable D call. Trimming shortened V by 2 bases and J by 6 bases, and 4 bases separated the two germline ends. There are 11 residues in the CDR3.

The chain combines TRBV28 with TRBJ1-5; 7 bases are shared with TRBD1. V trimming: 4 bases; J trimming: 3 bases; junction bases outside the gene matches: 3. The CDR3 is made up of 14 amino acids. The V gene's germline CDR1 is MDHEN and CDR2 SYDVKM. This CDR3 is CASSSGQLNQPQHF. Written as DNA, the CDR3 is TGTGCCAGCAGTTCGGGACAGCTCAATCAGCCCCAGCATTTT.

This clone was detected a few times. The CDR3 reads CASSFSGGEYEQYF. Written as DNA, the CDR3 is TGTGCCAGCAGCTTCAGCGGGGGGGAATACGAGCAGTACTTC. The rearrangement links TRBV7-2 to TRBJ2-7; 10 nucleotides agree with TRBD2. Germline-derived CDR1 and CDR2 are SGHTA and FQGNSA. This CDR3 contains 14 residues. With V trimmed by 3 bases and J by 4 bases, 3 bases remained unmatched.

This sequence joins TRBV19 and TRBJ2-1; weak D call: TRBD2 (6 bases). The CDR3 totals 14 residues. In germline, CDR1 is LNHDA, CDR2 SQIVND (reference sequence). Trimming took 1 base from V and 6 from J, leaving 10 bases between them. CDR3 region: CASSIAGVSNEQFF. The CDR3 region has the DNA TGTGCCAGTAGTATAGCGGGAGTCAGCAATGAGCAGTTCTTC.

With respect to this clone: At one end the junction does not follow the germline gene, possibly because of a read error. The genes are TRBV4-1 and TRBJ2-7; 7 bases are a match to TRBD1. In germline, CDR1 is MGHRA, CDR2 YSYEKL. The CDR3 is 17 amino acids. DNA for the CDR3: TGCGCCAGCAGCAAAGATCACACAGGGGTAGGGGAATACGAGCAGTACTTC. Its protein product is CASSKDHTGVGEYEQYF.

A note on this clone: This sample includes further DNA sequences coding for the same CDR3. The V gene is TRBV28, the J gene TRBJ1-5; the D gene is possibly TRBD1 (5 bases). CDR3 size: 14 residues. Trimming removed 2 bases from V and 2 bases from J, with 7 bases in between. Germline assignment: CDR1 MDHEN and CDR2 SYDVKM. The CDR3 DNA reads TGTGCCAGCAGTTTAGGCAGGGGCAATCAGCCCCAGCATTTT. Encoded protein: CASSLGRGNQPQHF.

This clone is a singleton in its sample. The CDR3 DNA is TGTGCCAGCAGCGGAGGGACAGGGAGGGGGAACACTGAAGCTTTCTTT. Its translation is CASSGGTGRGNTEAFF. The V call is TRBV13, the J call TRBJ1-1, with 9 nucleotides matching TRBD1. Germline CDR1 is PRHDT and CDR2 is FYEKMQ (reference sequence). V trimming: 5 bases; J trimming: 1 base; junction bases outside the gene matches: 8. This CDR3 spans 16 amino acids.

The gene calls are TRBV30 and TRBJ1-2, with a tentative D call TRBD1 (6 bases). This CDR3 has 17 amino acids. With 1 base removed from V and 0 bases from J, the gap between germline ends came to 18 bases. CDR1 is GTSNPN, CDR2 SVGIG, per germline (reference sequence). CDR3 in amino acids: CAWSGLGAAESNYGYTF. In DNA form, the CDR3 reads TGTGCCTGGAGTGGATTGGGGGCAGCCGAGTCTAACTATGGCTACACCTTC.

The gene calls are TRBV27 and TRBJ1-2; TRBD1 aligns across 10 bases. The V and J ends lost 3 bases and 3 bases, in that order; junction bases with no gene match: 7. Germline-derived CDR1 and CDR2 are MNHEY and SMNVEV (reference sequence). The CDR3 sequence is 16 residues long. CDR3 loop: CASSFRDRGRHYGYTF. The CDR3 nucleotides are TGTGCCAGCAGTTTTCGGGACAGGGGTAGGCACTATGGCTACACCTTC.

The chain has TRBV19 and TRBJ2-1; 14 bases fit TRBD2. This CDR3 spans 15 amino acids. CDR1 and CDR2 from the germline V gene are LNHDA and SQIVND (reference sequence). The junction had 0 bases not matched to a gene; V was cut back by 4 bases and J by 4 bases. The CDR3 DNA sequence: TGTGCCAGTAGTAGACTAGCGGGGGGGTACAATGAGCAGTTCTTC. It yields the protein CASSRLAGGYNEQFF.

J is TRBJ1-4 and V is TRBV6-5; D remains ambiguous. Germline V gives CDR1 MNHEY, CDR2 SVGAGI. The ends were cut back, 3 bases at V and 8 bases at J, with 10 bases in the middle. The CDR3 length is 13 residues. In DNA form, the CDR3 reads TGTGCCAGCAGTTATGTATCCCGGGAAAAACTGTTTTTT. Translating it yields CASSYVSREKLFF.

The rearrangement links TRBV11-2 to TRBJ1-1; 10 nucleotides line up with TRBD1. The CDR3 spans 15 residues. V trimming: 5 bases; J trimming: 7 bases; junction bases outside the gene matches: 10. Germline CDR1 is SGHAT and CDR2 is FQNNGV. CDR3 region: CASSPDRGQGIEAFF. As DNA, the CDR3 is TGTGCCAGCAGCCCAGATAGGGGACAGGGGATTGAAGCTTTCTTT.